These 30 T cell receptor beta chains were all obtained from the same sample, sequenced in a study of blood T cell repertoires in COVID-19. Data came from immunoSEQ multiplex PCR; TCRdb stores just in-frame clones and leaves some out. The data contain around 220,000 clones, roughly 76% of them singletons. Sequenced sample: peripheral blood. The receptors were sampled from a human donor in a cohort sampled during active COVID-19.

The chain recombines TRBV27 with TRBJ1-4, with a possible D match to TRBD1 (5 bases). Germline CDR1 reads MNHEY; CDR2 reads SMNVEV (reference sequence). CDR3 length equals 16 residues. Trimming took off 4 bases at V and 8 bases at J, with 20 bases between the two ends. CDR3 in DNA: TGTGCCAGCAGTTCACCTATTTTGGGGGGGGAAGAAAAACTGTTTTTT. Translated, it gives CASSSPILGGEEKLFF.

Comment on this clone: A read error may be the cause here, since a much bigger clone is one base away. The rearrangement links TRBV11-3 to TRBJ2-1; possibly TRBD2 for D (5 bases). From germline, CDR1 is SGHNT and CDR2 YENEEA. Trimming took off 4 bases at V and 3 bases at J, with 7 bases between the two ends. This CDR3 has 13 amino acids. The CDR3 nucleotides are TGTGCCAGCAGCTCCCGGGACTACAATGAGCAGTTCTTC. Encoded protein: CASSSRDYNEQFF.

V is TRBV4-3 and J is TRBJ2-1; 9 nucleotides line up with TRBD2. CDR1 and CDR2 from the germline V gene are LGHNA and YSLEER. The V segment lost 0 bases and the J segment 3 bases; nucleotides outside the gene matches: 6. The length of the CDR3 is 17 residues. The CDR3 DNA reads as TGCGCCAGCAGCCAAGATCTGGGGACTAGCCTCTACAATGAGCAGTTCTTC. Translating gives CASSQDLGTSLYNEQFF.

The chain links TRBV7-2 to TRBJ2-7, with D possibly TRBD2 on 6 matching bases. The CDR3 has 15 residues. V gave up 3 bases and J gave up 1 base, with 13 bases separating them. Germline V gene lookup returns CDR1 SGHTA and CDR2 FQGNSA. The CDR3 nucleotides are TGTGCCAGCAGCTTCGGGCGGGGCCGATCCTACGAGCAGTACTTC. As protein: CASSFGRGRSYEQYF.

The chain employs TRBV27 and TRBJ1-5, with D unresolved. In germline, CDR1 is MNHEY, CDR2 SMNVEV (reference sequence). The germline V and J ends were trimmed by 0 bases and 5 bases, with 5 bases remaining between them. The CDR3 contains 13 residues. CDR3 sequence: CASSLSRDQPQHF. The CDR3 nucleotides are TGTGCCAGCAGTTTATCTCGGGATCAGCCCCAGCATTTT.

This clone has a handful of counts. The genes are TRBV25-1 and TRBJ1-5; no definite D call. The CDR3 sequence is 13 residues long. Germline CDR1 reads MGHDK; CDR2 reads SYGVNS. Trimming shortened V by 0 bases and J by 6 bases, and 6 bases separated the two germline ends. This CDR3 reads CASSEYAGQPQHF. The CDR3 DNA is TGTGCCAGCAGTGAATACGCCGGTCAGCCCCAGCATTTT.

This clone was observed a single time. The chain carries TRBV5-6 and TRBJ2-7; the D gene is possibly TRBD1 (5 bases). Germline loops: CDR1 SGHDT, CDR2 YYEEEE. This CDR3 is built from 19 residues. Trimming took 4 bases from V and 2 from J, leaving 28 bases between them. CDR3 sequence: CASSPGTQVGQAFTYEQYF. The CDR3 DNA is TGTGCCAGCAGCCCTGGAACACAGGTCGGACAAGCCTTTACCTACGAGCAGTACTTC.

This clone was seen a few times. This rearrangement joins TRBV4-2 to TRBJ1-2; 8 bases line up with TRBD1. The CDR3 covers 14 residues. J gave up 6 bases and V 0 bases, and 3 bases lay outside the gene matches. Per the germline V gene, CDR1 is LGHNA and CDR2 is YNFKEQ. Written as DNA, the CDR3 is TGTGCCAGCAGCCAAGAGGACAGGGTGGATGGCTACACCTTC. It yields the protein CASSQEDRVDGYTF.

The CDR3: CASSPGPEQYF. The CDR3 DNA reads as TGTGCCAGCAGCCCAGGGCCCGAGCAGTACTTC. The chain carries TRBV2 and TRBJ2-7; tentative D call: TRBD1 (5 bases). Germline CDR1 reads SNHLY; CDR2 reads FYNNEI. V lost 6 bases and J lost 6, with 9 bases in between. This CDR3 contains 11 residues.

This clone was detected once. The rearrangement links TRBV3-1 (or the pseudogene TRBV3-2) to TRBJ1-2, with D possibly TRBD1 on 6 matching bases. V was pared by 6 bases and J by 7 bases, with 30 bases between. The CDR3 sequence is 18 residues long. The germline V gene has CDR1 LGHDT and CDR2 YNNKEL (reference sequence). CDR3 protein: CASRPGGTVITLGGGYTF. In DNA, the CDR3 is TGTGCCAGCAGGCCGGGTGGGACGGTGATCACCTTAGGGGGTGGCTACACCTTC.

CDR3 DNA: TGTGCCAGTAGTATGACCGGGACTTCCTACGAGCAGTACTTC. Its translation: CASSMTGTSYEQYF. The chain is built from TRBV19 and TRBJ2-7; weak D call: TRBD2 (6 bases). The V end was cut by 3 bases, the J end by 1 base, with 10 bases between. CDR1 and CDR2 from the germline V gene are LNHDA and SQIVND (reference sequence). This CDR3 spans 14 amino acids.

V and J are TRBV5-1 and TRBJ2-5, with D hard to call. V was shortened by 6 bases and J by 3 bases, with 6 bases between the two germline ends. Looked up from germline, CDR1 is SGHRS and CDR2 is YFSETQ. The CDR3 extends over 11 amino acids. The CDR3 DNA reads as TGCGCCAGCACCCTAGAAGAGACCCAGTACTTC. As protein: CASTLEETQYF.

This chain uses TRBV5-1 with TRBJ1-6; TRBD1 matches 8 bases. The CDR3 spans 15 residues. V shed 4 bases, J shed 5 bases, and the junction held 5 bases outside the gene matches. Germline V gene sequence: CDR1 SGHRS, CDR2 YFSETQ. CDR3 in DNA: TGCGCCAGCAGCCTAGGGACAGGCGATAATTCACCCCTCCACTTT. It encodes CASSLGTGDNSPLHF.

V gene TRBV12-5 combines with J gene TRBJ2-3; D is perhaps TRBD2 (5 bases). Germline V gene lookup returns CDR1 LGHNT and CDR2 FRNRAP. The V end lost 3 bases, the J end lost 8 bases, and 6 bases lay between the germline ends. The CDR3 is 11 residues long. DNA of the CDR3: TGTGCTAGTGGTTTAGAGGGTACGCAGTATTTT. Its protein product is CASGLEGTQYF.

This sequence joins TRBV4-3 and TRBJ2-7, with 7 nucleotides matching TRBD1. This CDR3 has 16 amino acids. J lost 3 bases, V lost 0 bases, and 8 bases had no gene match. Germline V CDR1 and CDR2: LGHNA, YSLEER. In nucleotides, the CDR3 is TGCGCCAGCAGCCAAGATCCAGGGACAGTAGTCTACGAGCAGTACTTC. It codes for CASSQDPGTVVYEQYF.

The V and J genes are TRBV5-6 and TRBJ2-7; 7 bases are a match to TRBD1. This CDR3 has 15 residues. V shed 4 bases, J shed 2 bases, and the junction held 9 bases outside the gene matches. The V gene's germline CDR1 is SGHDT and CDR2 YYEEEE. CDR3 in DNA: TGTGCCAGCAGCCACACTCGACAGGGAACCTACGAGCAGTACTTC. Protein product: CASSHTRQGTYEQYF. The whole variable domain, remainder taken from reference TRBV5-6 and TRBJ2-7, is DAGVTQSPTHLIKTRGQQVTLRCSPKSGHDTVSWYQQALGQGPQFIFQYYEEEERQRGNFPDRFSGHQFPNYSSELNVNALLLGDSALYLCASSHTRQGTYEQYFGPGTRLTVT.

This chain uses TRBV18 with TRBJ1-1, with D possibly being TRBD1 (6 bases). The CDR3 is 14 residues long. Germline V gene sequence: CDR1 KGHSH, CDR2 LQKENI. The V end was cut by 6 bases, the J end by 5 bases, with 16 bases between. CDR3 sequence reads: CASSPPGARTEAFF. The CDR3 DNA sequence: TGTGCCAGCTCGCCCCCAGGGGCGCGGACTGAAGCTTTCTTT.

This sequence joins TRBV19 and TRBJ1-2; 7 bases map to TRBD1. V shed 3 bases, J shed 6 bases, and the junction held 4 bases outside the gene matches. Germline CDR1 reads LNHDA; CDR2 reads SQIVND (reference sequence). This CDR3 is built from 13 residues. The CDR3 DNA reads TGTGCCAGTAGTATTGGGACAGCCAATGGCTACACCTTC. This codes for CASSIGTANGYTF. The full variable domain, in which reference TRBV19 and TRBJ1-2 provide the parts outside the CDR3, is DGGITQSPKYLFRKEGQNVTLSCEQNLNHDAMYWYRQDPGQGLRLIYYSQIVNDFQKGDIAEGYSVSREKKESFPLTVTSAQKNPTAFYLCASSIGTANGYTFGSGTRLTVV.

This clone was seen a single time. The CDR3 loop reads CASSEGYGGAYEQYF. The CDR3, as DNA: TGTGCCAGCAGTGAAGGATACGGGGGAGCCTACGAGCAGTACTTC. The rearrangement uses TRBV2 and TRBJ2-7; D perhaps matches TRBD2 (6 bases). V lost 1 base and J 2 bases, leaving 12 bases between the germline ends. The CDR3 contains 15 residues. Germline V gene data show CDR1 as SNHLY and CDR2 as FYNNEI. The variable domain in full, with the rest retrieved from reference TRBV2 and TRBJ2-7, is EPEVTQTPSHQVTQMGQEVILRCVPISNHLYFYWYRQILGQKVEFLVSFYNNEISEKSEIFDDQFSVERPDGSNFTLKIRSTKLEDSAMYFCASSEGYGGAYEQYFGPGTRLTVT.

The chain links TRBV5-6 to TRBJ2-7; 8 bases map to TRBD1. J gave up 3 bases and V 4 bases, and 3 bases lay outside the gene matches. In germline, CDR1 is SGHDT, CDR2 YYEEEE. This CDR3 spans 13 amino acids. The CDR3 region is CASSIDRGYEQYF. CDR3 bases: TGTGCCAGCAGCATCGACAGGGGCTACGAGCAGTACTTC.

The chain carries TRBV5-6 and TRBJ1-5, with TRBD1 as a possible D gene (5 bases). Trimming removed 2 bases at V and 7 bases at J, with 13 bases between. The CDR3 has 14 residues. The germline V gene encodes CDR1 SGHDT and CDR2 YYEEEE. The CDR3 loop is CASSLKGRVQPQHF. In nucleotides, the CDR3 is TGTGCCAGCAGCTTAAAGGGGAGGGTGCAGCCCCAGCATTTT.

The rearrangement links TRBV5-1 to TRBJ1-5; 7 bases agree with TRBD1. This CDR3 region has 15 residues. The V gene end was trimmed by 2 bases and the J gene end by 7 bases; junction bases not matched to a gene: 9. The germline V gene has CDR1 SGHRS and CDR2 YFSETQ. Here the CDR3 reads CASSLVQGIEQPQHF. For the CDR3, the DNA is TGCGCCAGCAGCTTAGTACAGGGGATAGAGCAGCCCCAGCATTTT.

For the CDR3, the DNA is TGTGCCAGCAGCTTAAGGCCGCGGCCAAACACTGAAGCTTTCTTT. The encoded protein is CASSLRPRPNTEAFF. The V call is TRBV7-3, the J call TRBJ1-1, with no clear D. With 1 base removed from V and 2 bases from J, the gap between germline ends came to 11 bases. The CDR3 consists of 15 residues. Germline CDR1 is SGHTA and CDR2 is FQGTGA.

V and J are TRBV19 and TRBJ1-1; 7 positions agree with TRBD1. The germline gives CDR1 LNHDA, CDR2 SQIVND (reference sequence). V trimming: 2 bases; J trimming: 3 bases; junction bases outside the gene matches: 6. The CDR3 consists of 15 residues. CDR3 sequence (DNA): TGTGCCAGTAGTATAATTGGACAGGCCTACACTGAAGCTTTCTTT. Protein sequence: CASSIIGQAYTEAFF.

This chain joins TRBV18 and TRBJ2-5, with D possibly matching TRBD1 (6 bases). Trimming shortened V by 3 bases and J by 1 base, and 12 bases separated the two germline ends. CDR1 and CDR2 from the germline V gene are KGHSH and LQKENI. The CDR3 runs 15 residues. This CDR3 is CASSPLDSLQETQYF. CDR3 nucleotides: TGTGCCAGCTCACCCTTGGACAGCCTCCAAGAGACCCAGTACTTC.

V gene TRBV6-6 combines with J gene TRBJ1-4; D is possibly TRBD1 (6 bases). The germline V gene has CDR1 MNHNY and CDR2 SVGAGI (reference sequence). CDR3 length equals 14 residues. V gave up 4 bases and J gave up 4 bases, with 10 bases separating them. CDR3 DNA: TGTGCCAGCAGTTTCGGACAGATTAATGAAAAACTGTTTTTT. Its translation: CASSFGQINEKLFF.

The chain employs TRBV7-2 and TRBJ2-7; the D gene is possibly TRBD1 (6 bases). The CDR3 sequence is 15 residues long. Germline V lookup: CDR1 SGHTA, CDR2 FQGNSA. V was cut by 4 bases and J by 1 base, with 14 bases left in between. CDR3 loop: CASSSGTHYSYEQYF. CDR3 in DNA: TGTGCCAGCAGCTCCGGGACACATTATTCCTACGAGCAGTACTTC.

The J gene is TRBJ1-6, the V gene TRBV5-6; D remains unclear. Trimming took off 9 bases at V and 8 bases at J, with 21 bases between the two ends. Germline CDR1 reads SGHDT; CDR2 reads YYEEEE. The CDR3 totals 15 residues. The DNA of the CDR3 is TGTGCCACCCACGTCTTAGGGAGGGAAGATTCACCCCTCCACTTT. Translating it yields CATHVLGREDSPLHF.

V gene TRBV4-3 combines with J gene TRBJ1-1, with TRBD1 as a possible D gene (6 bases). CDR1 LGHNA and CDR2 YSLEER come from the germline V gene. Trimming took 4 bases from V and 4 from J, leaving 13 bases between them. The CDR3 is 14 residues long. The CDR3 DNA reads as TGCGCCAGCAGCCCTGGGGGCAGTGCCACTGAAGCTTTCTTT. Translation gives CASSPGGSATEAFF.

The rearrangement joins TRBV27 to TRBJ2-7, with TRBD1 as a possible D gene (5 bases). Germline lookup yields CDR1 MNHEY and CDR2 SMNVEV (reference sequence). Trimming took off 5 bases at V and 3 bases at J, with 14 bases between the two ends. The CDR3 has 14 residues. CDR3 sequence: CASSLQGALYEQYF. The CDR3 nucleotides are TGTGCCAGCAGTCTTCAGGGCGCGCTCTACGAGCAGTACTTC.